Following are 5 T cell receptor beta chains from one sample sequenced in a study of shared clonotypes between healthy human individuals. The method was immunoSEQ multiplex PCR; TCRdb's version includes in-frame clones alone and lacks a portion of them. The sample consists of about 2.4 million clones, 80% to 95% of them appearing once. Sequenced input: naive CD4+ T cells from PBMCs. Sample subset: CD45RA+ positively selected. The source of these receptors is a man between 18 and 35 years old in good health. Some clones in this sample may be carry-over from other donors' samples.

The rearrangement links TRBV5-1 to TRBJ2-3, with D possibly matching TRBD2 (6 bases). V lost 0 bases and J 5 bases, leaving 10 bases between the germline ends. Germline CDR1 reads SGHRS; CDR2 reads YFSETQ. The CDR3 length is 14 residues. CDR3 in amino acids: CASSLEVGGDTQYF. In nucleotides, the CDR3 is TGCGCCAGCAGCTTGGAAGTGGGAGGAGATACGCAGTATTTT.

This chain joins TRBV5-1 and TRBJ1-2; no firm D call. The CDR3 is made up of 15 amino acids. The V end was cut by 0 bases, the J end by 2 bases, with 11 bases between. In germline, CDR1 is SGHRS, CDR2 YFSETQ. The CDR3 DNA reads TGCGCCAGCAGCTTGGGAAACAGCATAAACTATGGCTACACCTTC. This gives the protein CASSLGNSINYGYTF.

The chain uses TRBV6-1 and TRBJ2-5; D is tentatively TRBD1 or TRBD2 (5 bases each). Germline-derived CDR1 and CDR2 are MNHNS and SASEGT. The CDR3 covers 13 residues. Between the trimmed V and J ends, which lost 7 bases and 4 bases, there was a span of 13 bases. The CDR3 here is CASTLLGVETQYF. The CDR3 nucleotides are TGTGCCAGCACCCTACTAGGGGTAGAGACCCAGTACTTC.

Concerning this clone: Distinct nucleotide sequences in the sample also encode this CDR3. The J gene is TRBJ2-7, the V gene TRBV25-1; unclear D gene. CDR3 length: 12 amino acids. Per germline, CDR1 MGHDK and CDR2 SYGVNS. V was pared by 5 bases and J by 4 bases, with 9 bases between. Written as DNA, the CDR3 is TGTGCCAGCAGTCTAACCGGTTACGAGCAGTACTTC. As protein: CASSLTGYEQYF.

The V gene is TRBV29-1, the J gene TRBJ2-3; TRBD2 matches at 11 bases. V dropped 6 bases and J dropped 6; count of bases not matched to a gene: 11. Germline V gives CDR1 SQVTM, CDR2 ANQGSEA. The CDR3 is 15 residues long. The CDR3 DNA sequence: TGCAGCGTGCACCCGACTAGCGGGGCCAGCGATACGCAGTATTTT. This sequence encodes CSVHPTSGASDTQYF.